This TCR beta chain originates from a study of blood T cell repertoires in COVID-19. Study-level information: Acute and convalescent COVID-19 samples came from the United States, Italy and Spain. T cells, B-cell-depleted T cells, or PBMCs supplied cDNA or gDNA.

CDR1 and CDR2 from the germline V gene are WNHNN and SYGVQD (reference sequence). This CDR3 region has 12 residues. Trimming stripped 6 bases from V and 8 bases from J, with 11 bases between. How the authors handled the data: Amplification with reference gene primers provided the estimates of nucleated cell counts. This table comes from immunoSEQ multiplex PCR, and its TCRdb copy is limited to in-frame clones, with some not included. V and J calls plus clone size are reproduced from that table; the DNA served to infer D and trimming. This table has 30,000 to 40,000 clones, roughly 93% appearing once.

The sequence derives from a human donor in a cohort sampled during active COVID-19. The sample taken for sequencing was peripheral blood. V usage is TRBV10-1 and J usage is TRBJ2-1; tentatively, D is TRBD2 (6 bases). CDR3 loop: CASRGLGDEQFF. The CDR3 DNA follows: TGCGCCAGCAGGGGACTGGGCGATGAGCAGTTCTTC.